The rows below give T cell receptor beta chains drawn from one sample of a study of shared clonotypes between healthy human individuals. The repertoire was sequenced with immunoSEQ multiplex PCR; TCRdb's copy has only in-frame clones and lacks some. The table has approximately 980,000 clones, more than 75% seen once. The sequencing input was memory CD4+ T cells sorted from blood. The receptors were sampled from a man between 18 and 35 years old in good health. Each CDR3 is given with its conserved first and last residue. A D gene is named only where the DNA matches it firmly. Part of the rows lack a size; the others show once, few, many or a class for expanded clones.

j_call clone_size d_call v_call cdr3_nt cdr3_aa
TRBJ1-4 - - TRBV10-3 TGTGCCATAAGAGAGGGGGCAACTAATGAAAAACTGTTTTTT CAIREGATNEKLFF
TRBJ1-5 - TRBD1 TRBV23-1 TGCGCCAGCAGTCAGTCCGGGACAGCTGATTATAGCAATCAGCCCCAGCATTTT CASSQSGTADYSNQPQHF
TRBJ1-3 once TRBD1 TRBV9 TGTGCCAGCAGTCTCACAGGGGAAGGAAACACCATATATTTT CASSLTGEGNTIYF
TRBJ1-5 - TRBD1 TRBV5-8 TGTGCCAGCAGCTCCGAGACAGGGGTTCAGCCCCAGCATTTT CASSSETGVQPQHF
TRBJ1-3 - - TRBV5-1 TGCGCCAGCAGCTTAAGACAGGCCTCTCTCTCTGGAAACACCATATATTTT CASSLRQASLSGNTIYF
TRBJ2-7 - - TRBV5-1 TGCGCCAGCAGCCCAAGACTTGGATACGAGCAGTACTTC CASSPRLGYEQYF
TRBJ1-2 - - TRBV18 TGTGCCAGCTCCTCCGTGGCCCGTCCCAACTATGGCTACACCTTC CASSSVARPNYGYTF
TRBJ2-2 few - TRBV7-3 TGTGCCAGCGGCGGAAGCGGCACCGGGGAGCTGTTTTTT CASGGSGTGELFF
TRBJ2-3 - TRBD2 TRBV5-4 TGTGCCAGCTATAGGCGGGAGGGCCGAGTTACCGCAGATACGCAGTATTTT CASYRREGRVTADTQYF
TRBJ2-3 - - TRBV6-1 TGTGCCAGCAGTGAAGGGTTAGCAGGCGCAGATACGCAGTATTTT CASSEGLAGADTQYF
TRBJ2-3 once - TRBV7-9 TGTGCCAGCGGGTTAACAGATACGCAGTATTTT CASGLTDTQYF
TRBJ1-1 - TRBD1 TRBV2 TGTGCCAGCAGCACACCGGTGAGGGGGCGAGTATTTAAGAACACTGAAGCTTTCTTT CASSTPVRGRVFKNTEAFF
TRBJ1-5 few - TRBV19 TGTGCCAGTAGTAACACACTCAGCAATCAGCCCCAGCATTTT CASSNTLSNQPQHF
TRBJ2-7 - - TRBV7-2 TGTGCCAGCAGCTTAGGGACCGCTGGGAGGGAGCAGTACTTC CASSLGTAGREQYF
TRBJ1-6 once - TRBV2 TGTGCCAGCAGTGAGGGAGGGGACGGTTCACCCCTCCACTTT CASSEGGDGSPLHF
TRBJ2-7 once - TRBV5-1 TGCGCCAGCAGCTTGGCCGTGCACCTCGAGCAGTACTTC CASSLAVHLEQYF
TRBJ2-7 - - TRBV2 TGTGCCAGCAAAGACAGCCTTTTAGGGTACGAGCAGTACTTC CASKDSLLGYEQYF
TRBJ2-7 few - TRBV10-3 TGTGCCATCAGTGGGGACACGCACTACGAGCAGTACTTC CAISGDTHYEQYF
TRBJ1-4 - - TRBV20-1 TGCAGTGCTACGTATAATGAAAAACTGTTTTTT CSATYNEKLFF
TRBJ1-2 - - TRBV28 TGTGCCAGCAGCCGAACTTTACATGGCTACACCTTC CASSRTLHGYTF
TRBJ1-4 - - TRBV10-3 TGTGCCACCAGGGAGGGGACAAATAATGAAAAACTGTTTTTT CATREGTNNEKLFF
TRBJ1-6 - - TRBV27 TGTGCCAGCACTGGGGGCCCCATAACCTTTAATTCACCCCTCCACTTT CASTGGPITFNSPLHF
TRBJ1-2 - TRBD1 TRBV7-9 TGTGCCAGCAGATTGGGACAGTTTAACTATGGCTACACCTTC CASRLGQFNYGYTF
TRBJ1-1 - - TRBV21-1 TGTGCCAGCAGCATCAGGGATTCTGAAGCTTTCTTT CASSIRDSEAFF
TRBJ1-2 - - TRBV10-2 TGCGCCAGCAGTGAGGGTGACTATGGCTACACCTTC CASSEGDYGYTF
TRBJ1-2 - - TRBV6-1 TGTGCCAGCAGCAATGACAGGTACTATGGCTACACCTTC CASSNDRYYGYTF
TRBJ2-3 - TRBD2 TRBV7-3 TGTGCCAGCAGCCTGACTAGCGGGGGGTCTTCGCAGTATTTT CASSLTSGGSSQYF
TRBJ2-7 few - TRBV7-2 TGTGCCAGCAGCTTATATTGGGACCCCCGGGTTGAGCAGTACTTC CASSLYWDPRVEQYF
TRBJ1-4 - TRBD1 TRBV30 TGTGCCTGGAGTGTAGGGACAGGCGGTTATGAAAAACTGTTTTTT CAWSVGTGGYEKLFF
TRBJ2-1 - - TRBV2 TGTGCCAGCAGTGTGGAGGGGAATGAGCAGTTCTTC CASSVEGNEQFF
TRBJ1-2 - TRBD1 TRBV11-2 TGTGCCAGCAGCTTCCGGACAGGGTGGAGTGGCTACACCTTC CASSFRTGWSGYTF
TRBJ2-2 - TRBD2 TRBV27 TGTGCCAGCAACCGGGGACTAGGAGGAAACACCGGGGAGCTGTTTTTT CASNRGLGGNTGELFF
TRBJ2-1 - - TRBV5-1 TGCGCCAGCAGCTTGGGAGGGTCGGGGGTTGGAAACAATGAGCAGTTCTTC CASSLGGSGVGNNEQFF
TRBJ2-2 - - TRBV7-8 TGTGCCAGCAGCTTCCAGGGGTTCGGCACCGGGGAGCTGTTTTTT CASSFQGFGTGELFF
TRBJ2-5 - TRBD1 TRBV27 TGTGCCAGCAGACTTACAGGGGGCGCTTACCAGTACTTC CASRLTGGAYQYF
TRBJ2-2 - TRBD2 TRBV19 TGTGCCACCTCGACTAGCGGGGGTACCGGGGAGCTGTTTTTT CATSTSGGTGELFF
TRBJ1-1 few TRBD1 TRBV5-1 TGCGCCAGCAGCTTGGGGGATGCAACAGGGGCTGAAGCTTTCTTT CASSLGDATGAEAFF
TRBJ1-5 few - TRBV10-3 TGTGCCATCAGTGAGTCGTCCCCAGGGGCAAATCAGCCCCAGCATTTT CAISESSPGANQPQHF
TRBJ1-2 few - TRBV14 TGTGCCAGCAGCCAACCAACAAACACAGGGTACTATGGCTACACCTTC CASSQPTNTGYYGYTF
TRBJ2-1 - - TRBV19 TGTGCCAGTAGTATGGACCCAACGTCGCGCAATGAGCAGTTCTTC CASSMDPTSRNEQFF
TRBJ2-2 - - TRBV5-4 TGTGCCAGCAGCCTTTCAGCCGGGGAGCTGTTTTTT CASSLSAGELFF
TRBJ2-5 - - TRBV7-3 TGTGCCAGCAGCCTGGCAGGGACAGAGACCCAGTACTTC CASSLAGTETQYF
TRBJ1-2 - - TRBV4-1 TGCGCCAGCAGCCCGCAGACATCGCCTAACTATGGCTACACCTTC CASSPQTSPNYGYTF
TRBJ1-1 - - TRBV7-9 TGTGCCAGCAGCCGAGGGGGGGTGTCTACTGAAGCTTTCTTT CASSRGGVSTEAFF
TRBJ2-4 once TRBD2 TRBV7-2 TGTGCCAGCAGCTTACTAGCGGTTCTAGCCAAAAACATTCAGTACTTC CASSLLAVLAKNIQYF
TRBJ1-1 many - TRBV29-1 TGCAGCGCAGTCACAGAGTTGAACACTGAAGCTTTCTTT CSAVTELNTEAFF
TRBJ1-6 few TRBD1 TRBV6-1 TGTGCCAGCAGTGAGCAGGGGACAGGGGTGAATTCACCCCTCCACTTT CASSEQGTGVNSPLHF
TRBJ2-1 - TRBD2 TRBV29-1 TGCAGCGCAATTTTGACTAGCGGGGTATCGTGGAATGAGCAGTTCTTC CSAILTSGVSWNEQFF
TRBJ1-1 - TRBD1 TRBV7-9 TGTGCCAGCAGACCACAGGGGTTGGGTGAAGCTTTCTTT CASRPQGLGEAFF
TRBJ2-7 - TRBD1 TRBV10-1 TGCGCCAGCACGGACAGGCTACTGGGCGAGCAGTACTTC CASTDRLLGEQYF
TRBJ2-3 once TRBD2 TRBV6-5 TGTGCCAGCACTCCGCCGGGACTAGCGTCAGATACGCAGTATTTT CASTPPGLASDTQYF
TRBJ1-2 - - TRBV19 TGTGCCAGTAGTATAGACGGGGAGTATGGCTACACCTTC CASSIDGEYGYTF
TRBJ2-3 - - TRBV5-1 TGCGCCAGCAGCTTGGGAGGAGCCCGGGGGACAGATACGCAGTATTTT CASSLGGARGTDTQYF
TRBJ2-2 - - TRBV6-1 TGTGCCAGCAGTGAATTAAGGGAGCTGTTTTTT CASSELRELFF
TRBJ1-6 - TRBD1 TRBV27 TGTGCCAGCAGTTTACGCCTACAGGGGAGCGATAATTCACCCCTCCACTTT CASSLRLQGSDNSPLHF
TRBJ2-3 - - TRBV6-6 TGTGCCAGCAGTTGGCTAGCGTCCGGCACAGATACGCAGTATTTT CASSWLASGTDTQYF
TRBJ1-1 few - TRBV30 TGTGCCTGGAATTGGGGGACTGAAGCTTTCTTT CAWNWGTEAFF
TRBJ2-7 - TRBD2 TRBV5-4 TGTGCCAGCAGCTTGGACGTGCGGGGGGCTGGGGAGCAGTACTTC CASSLDVRGAGEQYF